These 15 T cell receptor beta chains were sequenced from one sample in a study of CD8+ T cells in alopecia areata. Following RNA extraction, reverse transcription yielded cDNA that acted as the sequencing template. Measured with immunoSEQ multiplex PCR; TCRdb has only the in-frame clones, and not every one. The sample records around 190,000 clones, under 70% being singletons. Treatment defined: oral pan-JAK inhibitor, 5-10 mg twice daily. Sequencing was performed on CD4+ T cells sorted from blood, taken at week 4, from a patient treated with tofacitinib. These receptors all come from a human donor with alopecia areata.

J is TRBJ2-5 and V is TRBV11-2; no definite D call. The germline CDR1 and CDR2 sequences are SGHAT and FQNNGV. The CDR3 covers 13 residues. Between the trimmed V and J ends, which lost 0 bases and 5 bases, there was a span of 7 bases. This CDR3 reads CASSLDWQETQYF. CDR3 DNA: TGTGCCAGCAGCTTAGATTGGCAGGAGACCCAGTACTTC.

In nucleotides, the CDR3 is TGTGCCAGCAGCCGGCTAGCGGGGGACACCTACGAGCAGTACTTC. It yields the protein CASSRLAGDTYEQYF. The chain couples TRBV4-2 to TRBJ2-7; 10 bases map to TRBD2. The CDR3 has 15 amino acids. The J segment lost 2 bases and the V segment lost 4 bases, leaving 5 bases of the junction unmatched. The V gene's germline CDR1 is LGHNA and CDR2 YNFKEQ.

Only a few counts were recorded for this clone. Here the CDR3 DNA reads TGTGCCAGCTGCGAGCCTCTAGCGGGGGTCACAGAGACCCAGTACTTC. The encoded protein is CASCEPLAGVTETQYF. The chain is built from TRBV6-6 and TRBJ2-5; 10 positions match TRBD2. Germline V gene sequence: CDR1 MNHNY, CDR2 SVGAGI (reference sequence). CDR3 length: 16 amino acids. With V trimmed by 8 bases and J by 4 bases, 13 bases remained unmatched.

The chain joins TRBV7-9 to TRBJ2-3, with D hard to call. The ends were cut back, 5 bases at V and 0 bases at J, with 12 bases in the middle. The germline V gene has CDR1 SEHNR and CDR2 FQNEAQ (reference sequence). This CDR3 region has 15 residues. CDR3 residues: CASSLRFGSTDTQYF. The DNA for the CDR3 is TGTGCCAGCAGCCTTCGGTTTGGTAGCACAGATACGCAGTATTTT. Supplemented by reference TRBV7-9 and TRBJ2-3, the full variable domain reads DTGVSQNPRHKITKRGQNVTFRCDPISEHNRLYWYRQTLGQGPEFLTYFQNEAQLEKSRLLSDRFSAERPKGSFSTLEIQRTEQGDSAMYLCASSLRFGSTDTQYFGPGTRLTVL.

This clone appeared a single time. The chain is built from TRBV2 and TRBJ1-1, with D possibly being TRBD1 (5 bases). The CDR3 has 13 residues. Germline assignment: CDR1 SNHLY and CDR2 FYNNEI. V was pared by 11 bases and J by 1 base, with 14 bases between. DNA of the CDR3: TGTGCCGGCCAGGGTTCGCCGAACACTGAAGCTTTCTTT. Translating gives CAGQGSPNTEAFF. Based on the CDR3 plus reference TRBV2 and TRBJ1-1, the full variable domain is EPEVTQTPSHQVTQMGQEVILRCVPISNHLYFYWYRQILGQKVEFLVSFYNNEISEKSEIFDDQFSVERPDGSNFTLKIRSTKLEDSAMYFCAGQGSPNTEAFFGQGTRLTVV.

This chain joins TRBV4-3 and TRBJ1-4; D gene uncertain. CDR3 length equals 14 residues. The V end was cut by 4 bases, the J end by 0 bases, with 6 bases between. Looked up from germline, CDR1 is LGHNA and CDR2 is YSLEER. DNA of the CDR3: TGCGCCAGCAGCCGAACAGCAACTAATGAAAAACTGTTTTTT. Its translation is CASSRTATNEKLFF.

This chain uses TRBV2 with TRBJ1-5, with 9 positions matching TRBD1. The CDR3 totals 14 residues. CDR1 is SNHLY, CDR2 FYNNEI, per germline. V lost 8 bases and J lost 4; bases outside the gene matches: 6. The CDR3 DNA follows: TGTGCCAGCTCAGGACAGGGGACTAATCAGCCCCAGCATTTT. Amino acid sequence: CASSGQGTNQPQHF.

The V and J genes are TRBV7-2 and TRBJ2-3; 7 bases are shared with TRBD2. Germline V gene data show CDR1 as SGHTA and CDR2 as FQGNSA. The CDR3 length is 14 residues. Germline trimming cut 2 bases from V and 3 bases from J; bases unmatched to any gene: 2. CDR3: CASSLWEGTDTQYF. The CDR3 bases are TGTGCCAGCAGCTTATGGGAGGGAACAGATACGCAGTATTTT.

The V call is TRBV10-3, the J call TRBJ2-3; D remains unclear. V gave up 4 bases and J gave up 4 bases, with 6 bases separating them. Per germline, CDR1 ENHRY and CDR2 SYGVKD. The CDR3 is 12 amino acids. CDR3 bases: TGTGCCATCAGTGGTCGAGCAGATACGCAGTATTTT. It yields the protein CAISGRADTQYF.

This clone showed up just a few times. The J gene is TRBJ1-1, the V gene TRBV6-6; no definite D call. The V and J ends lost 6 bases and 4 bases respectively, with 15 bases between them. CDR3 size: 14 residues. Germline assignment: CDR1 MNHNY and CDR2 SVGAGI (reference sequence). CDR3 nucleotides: TGTGCCAGCAGCTACAGCCCTCAGTCCACTGAAGCTTTCTTT. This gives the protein CASSYSPQSTEAFF.

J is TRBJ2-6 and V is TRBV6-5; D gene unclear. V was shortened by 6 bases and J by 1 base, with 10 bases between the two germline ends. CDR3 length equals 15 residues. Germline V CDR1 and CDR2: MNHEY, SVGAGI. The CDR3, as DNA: TGTGCCAGCAGCACCAGGAGTTCTGGGGCCAACGTCCTGACTTTC. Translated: CASSTRSSGANVLTF.

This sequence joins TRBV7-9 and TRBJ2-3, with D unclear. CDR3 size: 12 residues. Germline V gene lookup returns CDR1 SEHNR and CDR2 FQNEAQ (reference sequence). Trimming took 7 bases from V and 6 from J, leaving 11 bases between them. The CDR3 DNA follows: TGTGCCAGCACCCTAGGAAGTGATACGCAGTATTTT. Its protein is CASTLGSDTQYF.

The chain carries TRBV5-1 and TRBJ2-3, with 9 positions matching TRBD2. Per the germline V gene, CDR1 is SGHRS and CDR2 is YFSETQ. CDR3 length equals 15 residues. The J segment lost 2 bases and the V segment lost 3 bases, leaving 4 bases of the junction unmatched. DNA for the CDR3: TGCGCCAGCAGCTGGAGCGGGGGGAACACAGATACGCAGTATTTT. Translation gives CASSWSGGNTDTQYF. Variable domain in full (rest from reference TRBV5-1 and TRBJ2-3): KAGVTQTPRYLIKTRGQQVTLSCSPISGHRSVSWYQQTPGQGLQFLFEYFSETQRNKGNFPGRFSGRQFSNSRSEMNVSTLELGDSALYLCASSWSGGNTDTQYFGPGTRLTVL.

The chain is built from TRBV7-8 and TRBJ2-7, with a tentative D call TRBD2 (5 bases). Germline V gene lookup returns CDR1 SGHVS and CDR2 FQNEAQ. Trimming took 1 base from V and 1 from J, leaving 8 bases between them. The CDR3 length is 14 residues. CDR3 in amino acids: CASSLDRGSYEQYF. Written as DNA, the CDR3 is TGTGCCAGCAGCTTAGATCGGGGATCCTACGAGCAGTACTTC.

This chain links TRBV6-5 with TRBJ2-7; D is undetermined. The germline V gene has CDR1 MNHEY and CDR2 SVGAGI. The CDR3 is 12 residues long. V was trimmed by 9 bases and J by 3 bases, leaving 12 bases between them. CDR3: CASKDRGYEQYF. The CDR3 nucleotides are TGTGCCAGTAAGGACCGTGGCTACGAGCAGTACTTC.